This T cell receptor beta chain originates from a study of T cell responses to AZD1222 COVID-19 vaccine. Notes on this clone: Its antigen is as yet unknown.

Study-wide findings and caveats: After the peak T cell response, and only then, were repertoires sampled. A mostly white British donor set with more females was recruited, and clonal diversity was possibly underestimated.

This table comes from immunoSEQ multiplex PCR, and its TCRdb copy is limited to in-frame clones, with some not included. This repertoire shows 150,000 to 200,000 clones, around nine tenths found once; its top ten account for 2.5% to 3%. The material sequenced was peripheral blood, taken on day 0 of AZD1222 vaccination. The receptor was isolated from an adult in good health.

CDR3 nucleotides: TGTGCCAGCAGCCCGTTACCCGATACGCAGTATTTT. It codes for CASSPLPDTQYF. The V call is TRBV9, the J call TRBJ2-3; no firm D call. Germline assignment: CDR1 SGDLS and CDR2 YYNGEE. The CDR3 consists of 12 residues. Trimming took 4 bases from V and 6 from J, leaving 9 bases between them.